The clone carrying this TCR beta chain was seen a few times. Germline CDR1 reads SGHVS; CDR2 reads FNYEAQ. The CDR3 has 15 residues. The V gene lost 5 bases and the J gene lost 5 bases, with 16 bases spanning the gap. These data belong to a study of beta chain features in type 1 diabetes. All of the isolated RNA was reverse transcribed, so expressed TCRB transcripts were sequenced. Measured with immunoSEQ multiplex PCR; TCRdb has only the in-frame clones, and not every one. The sample consists of 390,000 or so clones, about 14% of them appearing once. This receptor was identified in a man under 40 in good health. The V call is TRBV7-6, the J call TRBJ2-1; TRBD1 might be the D (6 bases). Sequenced sample: naive CD4+ T cells from blood. CDR3 nucleotide sequence: TGTGCCAGCAGCGCATGGACAGCCGGTGACAATGAGCAGTTCTTC. Translating gives CASSAWTAGDNEQFF.